This is a list of T cell receptor beta chains from one sample in a study of siplizumab effects on memory and regulatory T cells. The protocol was immunoSEQ multiplex PCR, while the TCRdb copy is restricted to in-frame clones and leaves out a portion. The table records about 100,000 clones, approximately 94% of them present only once. The sample consisted of non-Treg CD4+ T cells sorted from blood. All receptors come from a human donor in good health. Each CDR3 is given with its conserved first and last residue. The order of the fields is clone size, J gene, V gene, D gene, CDR3 protein, CDR3 DNA. A D gene is named only where the DNA matches it firmly. Clone size appears in some rows only: once, few, many, or a class for an expanded clone.

abundance: .
j_gene: TRBJ2-1
v_gene: TRBV19
d_gene: TRBD2
CDR3aa: CASSDSGSTNEQFF
CDR3nt: TGTGCCAGTAGTGATAGCGGGAGCACAAATGAGCAGTTCTTC

abundance: .
j_gene: TRBJ2-3
v_gene: TRBV11-2
d_gene: TRBD1
CDR3aa: CASSLLTGVPTDTQYF
CDR3nt: TGTGCCAGCAGCTTACTGACAGGGGTCCCCACAGATACGCAGTATTTT

abundance: once
j_gene: TRBJ2-2
v_gene: TRBV5-1
d_gene: TRBD1
CDR3aa: CASSSGQGSHTGELFF
CDR3nt: TGCGCCAGCAGCTCGGGACAGGGGAGTCACACCGGGGAGCTGTTTTTT

abundance: .
j_gene: TRBJ1-1
v_gene: TRBV19
d_gene: .
CDR3aa: CASSFQGNTEAFF
CDR3nt: TGTGCCAGTAGTTTTCAGGGGAACACTGAAGCTTTCTTT

abundance: once
j_gene: TRBJ2-1
v_gene: TRBV9
d_gene: .
CDR3aa: CASSVEPTGYYNEQFF
CDR3nt: TGTGCCAGCAGCGTAGAACCTACAGGATATTACAATGAGCAGTTCTTC

abundance: .
j_gene: TRBJ2-7
v_gene: TRBV11-2
d_gene: TRBD1
CDR3aa: CASSLVRTGVGEQYF
CDR3nt: TGTGCCAGCAGCTTAGTCAGGACAGGGGTGGGCGAGCAGTACTTC

abundance: .
j_gene: TRBJ2-1
v_gene: TRBV18
d_gene: .
CDR3aa: CASSPPLTGEQFF
CDR3nt: TGTGCCAGCTCACCACCGCTGACTGGTGAGCAGTTCTTC

abundance: once
j_gene: TRBJ2-1
v_gene: TRBV7-2
d_gene: TRBD2
CDR3aa: CASSSRLAGPANEQFF
CDR3nt: TGTGCCAGCAGCTCCAGACTAGCGGGCCCCGCCAATGAGCAGTTCTTC

abundance: .
j_gene: TRBJ1-5
v_gene: TRBV29-1
d_gene: .
CDR3aa: CSVVSTRGQPQHF
CDR3nt: TGCAGCGTTGTGTCGACGCGTGGTCAGCCCCAGCATTTT

abundance: .
j_gene: TRBJ1-1
v_gene: TRBV5-1
d_gene: .
CDR3aa: CASSLVPGKNTEAFF
CDR3nt: TGCGCCAGCAGCTTGGTCCCAGGGAAGAACACTGAAGCTTTCTTT

abundance: .
j_gene: TRBJ2-7
v_gene: TRBV7-9
d_gene: TRBD2
CDR3aa: CASRRGAGGSYEQYF
CDR3nt: TGTGCCAGCAGACGCGGAGCGGGAGGCTCCTACGAGCAGTACTTC

abundance: .
j_gene: TRBJ2-7
v_gene: TRBV5-6
d_gene: .
CDR3aa: CASSWGLLGEQYF
CDR3nt: TGTGCCAGCAGCTGGGGCTTACTGGGCGAGCAGTACTTC

abundance: once
j_gene: TRBJ2-7
v_gene: TRBV7-8
d_gene: .
CDR3aa: CASIHDRASYEQYF
CDR3nt: TGTGCCAGCATCCATGACAGAGCCTCCTACGAGCAGTACTTC

abundance: .
j_gene: TRBJ2-4
v_gene: TRBV15
d_gene: .
CDR3aa: CATSRQGVNIQYF
CDR3nt: TGTGCCACCAGCAGACAGGGCGTAAACATTCAGTACTTC

abundance: .
j_gene: TRBJ1-1
v_gene: TRBV5-1
d_gene: .
CDR3aa: CASSQISTEFEAFF
CDR3nt: TGCGCCAGCAGCCAAATATCCACAGAGTTTGAAGCTTTCTTT

abundance: .
j_gene: TRBJ2-3
v_gene: TRBV19
d_gene: .
CDR3aa: CASSIGHTDTQYF
CDR3nt: TGTGCCAGTAGTATAGGGCACACAGATACGCAGTATTTT

abundance: .
j_gene: TRBJ2-5
v_gene: TRBV6-1
d_gene: .
CDR3aa: CASSRTEEETQYF
CDR3nt: TGTGCCAGCAGTAGGACAGAGGAAGAGACCCAGTACTTC

abundance: .
j_gene: TRBJ1-1
v_gene: TRBV6-5
d_gene: TRBD1
CDR3aa: CASEKQGALGTEAFF
CDR3nt: TGTGCCAGCGAGAAACAGGGGGCTTTGGGCACTGAAGCTTTCTTT

abundance: .
j_gene: TRBJ2-5
v_gene: TRBV9
d_gene: TRBD2
CDR3aa: CASSVAGSGRIGYQETQYF
CDR3nt: TGTGCCAGCAGCGTAGCTGGTAGCGGGAGAATCGGGTACCAAGAGACCCAGTACTTC

abundance: .
j_gene: TRBJ2-1
v_gene: TRBV18
d_gene: .
CDR3aa: CASSPSLDNEQFF
CDR3nt: TGTGCCAGCTCACCTTCATTGGACAATGAGCAGTTCTTC